The 10 T cell receptor beta chains below were found in one sample sequenced in a study of CD8+CD57+ T cells in acquired aplastic anemia. Researchers used genomic DNA as the template to profile TCR beta VDJ and CDR3. TCRdb processed the reads anew with MiXCR; each CDR3 protein has one entry. The sample includes approximately 380,000 distinct CDR3 sequences, approximately 70% of them seen just once. Specimen: sorted CD4+, CD8+, or CD8+CD57+ T cells (not recorded which) from PBMCs. The receptor set was obtained from a human donor in good health, serving as a control.

This clonotype was seen ten or more times. The chain joins TRBV5-4 to TRBJ2-5; 10 nucleotides line up with TRBD1. The CDR3 has 15 amino acids. Germline CDR1 and CDR2: SGHNT and YYREEE (reference sequence). V was clipped by 1 base and J by 4 bases; unmatched bases: 4. CDR3 coding DNA: TGTGCCAGCAGCTTGCAGACAGGGGGCAGAGAGACCCAGTACTTC. As protein: CASSLQTGGRETQYF. The variable domain in full, completed from reference TRBV5-4 and TRBJ2-5, reads ETGVTQSPTHLIKTRGQQVTLRCSSQSGHNTVSWYQQALGQGPQFIFQYYREEENGRGNFPPRFSGLQFPNYSSELNVNALELDDSALYLCASSLQTGGRETQYFGPGTRLLVL.

There are many counts of this clonotype. This chain's CDR3 is CSARYTDYTEAFF. CDR3 nucleotide sequence: TGCAGTGCTAGGTATACGGATTACACTGAAGCTTTCTTT. The genes are TRBV20-1 and TRBJ1-1, with D hard to call. V lost 3 bases to trimming and J lost 3 bases, with 11 bases between them. The CDR3 spans 13 residues. Germline V lookup: CDR1 DFQATT, CDR2 SNEGSKA (reference sequence).

This clonotype turned up a few times. The chain is built from TRBV15 and TRBJ2-1, with unresolved D. This CDR3 has 11 residues. Germline V gene data show CDR1 as LNHNV and CDR2 as YYDKDF (reference sequence). V was pared by 2 bases and J by 13 bases, with 9 bases between. CDR3 protein: CATSRRQIQFF. The CDR3 bases are TGTGCCACCAGCAGAAGGCAGATTCAGTTCTTC.

The rearrangement uses TRBV20-1 and TRBJ1-1; D may be TRBD1 (5 bases). The CDR3 extends over 15 amino acids. Germline-derived CDR1 and CDR2 are DFQATT and SNEGSKA (reference sequence). Trimming removed 6 bases from V and 3 bases from J, with 20 bases in between. DNA for the CDR3: TGCAGTGCCCGGCCCCGACAGAGTCCTTACACTGAAGCTTTCTTT. Amino acids: CSARPRQSPYTEAFF.

Only a few counts were recorded for this clonotype. With a much larger clone just one base away, this may be a read error. CDR3 sequence: CSASDGTGNEQYF. As DNA, the CDR3 is TGCAGTGCTAGCGATGGGACAGGGAACGAGCAGTACTTC. The chain combines TRBV20-1 with TRBJ2-7; 9 bases are shared with TRBD1. The J segment lost 5 bases and the V segment lost 3 bases, leaving 5 bases of the junction unmatched. The CDR3 consists of 13 residues. Per germline, CDR1 DFQATT and CDR2 SNEGSKA (reference sequence).

Note on this clonotype: An end of the junction does not agree with germline; a read error may underlie this. The rearrangement links TRBV6-6 to TRBJ2-5, with 7 bases fitting TRBD1. From germline, CDR1 is MNHNY and CDR2 SVGAGI (reference sequence). There are 15 residues in the CDR3. The CDR3 coding sequence is TGTGCCATCAGTACGCCAGGGACAGACCAAGAGACCCAGTACTTC. It encodes CAISTPGTDQETQYF.

The CDR3 here is CATGRGRDGAYYKYF. CDR3 bases: TGTGCCACCGGAAGAGGGCGGGACGGGGCCTACTACAAGTACTTC. The J gene is TRBJ2-7, the V gene TRBV7-2, with D tentatively TRBD2 (6 bases). The V gene's germline CDR1 is SGHTA and CDR2 FQGNSA. The CDR3 length is 15 residues. V was clipped by 10 bases and J by 11 bases, with 30 bases between them.

This clonotype was picked up one time. The chain joins TRBV2 to TRBJ2-7; D tentatively reads TRBD1 or TRBD2 (7 bases each). The CDR3 consists of 13 residues. Trimming left V 6 bases short and J 4 bases short, with 13 bases between. Germline CDR1 and CDR2: SNHLY and FYNNEI. The CDR3 region is CASRQRDSYEQYF. The DNA of the CDR3 is TGTGCCAGCAGACAGCGGGACAGTTACGAGCAGTACTTC.

The J gene is TRBJ2-2, the V gene TRBV7-3; D perhaps matches TRBD1 (6 bases). The ends were cut back, 5 bases at V and 10 bases at J, with 17 bases in the middle. Germline V gene data show CDR1 as SGHTA and CDR2 as FQGTGA. The CDR3 contains 14 residues. The CDR3 bases are TGTGCCAGCAGCCAGCGGACAGAGAGGCCGGAGCTGTTTTTT. This gives the protein CASSQRTERPELFF.

The chain couples TRBV11-1 to TRBJ2-3; D is perhaps TRBD1 or TRBD2 (5 bases each). This CDR3 comprises 15 residues. V was pared by 4 bases and J by 8 bases, with 19 bases between. Germline-derived CDR1 and CDR2 are SGHAT and FQDESV (reference sequence). CDR3 sequence: CASSSTGPSRGTQYF. The CDR3 DNA reads TGTGCCAGCAGCTCTACGGGACCCTCGAGGGGTACGCAGTATTTT.